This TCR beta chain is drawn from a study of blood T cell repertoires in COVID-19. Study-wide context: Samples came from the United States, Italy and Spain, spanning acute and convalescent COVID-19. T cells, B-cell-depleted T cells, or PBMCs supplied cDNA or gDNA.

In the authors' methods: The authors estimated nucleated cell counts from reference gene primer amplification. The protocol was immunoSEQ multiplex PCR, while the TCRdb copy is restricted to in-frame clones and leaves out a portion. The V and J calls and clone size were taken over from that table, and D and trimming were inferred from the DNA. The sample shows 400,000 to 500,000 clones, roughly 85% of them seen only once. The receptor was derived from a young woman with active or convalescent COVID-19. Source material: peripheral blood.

The CDR3 loop reads CATSDSSWGGSSYNEQFF. CDR3 in DNA: TGTGCCACCAGTGATTCCAGTTGGGGAGGGAGCTCCTACAATGAGCAGTTCTTC. The genes are TRBV24-1 and TRBJ2-1; 7 bases line up with TRBD2. The germline V gene has CDR1 KGHDR and CDR2 SFDVKD. The CDR3 extends over 18 amino acids. With V trimmed by 2 bases and J by 0 bases, 9 bases remained unmatched.